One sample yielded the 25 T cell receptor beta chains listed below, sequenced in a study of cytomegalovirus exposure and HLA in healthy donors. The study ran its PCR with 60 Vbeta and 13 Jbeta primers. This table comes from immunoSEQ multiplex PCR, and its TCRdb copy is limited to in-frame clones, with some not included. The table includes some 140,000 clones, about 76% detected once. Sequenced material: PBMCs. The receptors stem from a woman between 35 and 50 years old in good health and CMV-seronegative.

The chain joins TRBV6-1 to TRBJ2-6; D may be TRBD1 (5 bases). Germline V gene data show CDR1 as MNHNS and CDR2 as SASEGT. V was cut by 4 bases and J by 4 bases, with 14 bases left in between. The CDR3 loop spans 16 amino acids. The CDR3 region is CASSARRVSGANVLTF. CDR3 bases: TGTGCCAGCAGTGCACGCAGGGTATCCGGGGCCAACGTCCTGACTTTC.

The CDR3 loop is CASGWQTGVGGYTF. The CDR3 DNA reads TGTGCTAGTGGATGGCAAACAGGGGTAGGCGGCTACACCTTC. V gene TRBV12-5 combines with J gene TRBJ1-2; TRBD1 agrees at 7 bases. The CDR3 contains 14 residues. Germline V gene sequence: CDR1 LGHNT, CDR2 FRNRAP. The V gene end was trimmed by 6 bases and the J gene end by 8 bases; junction bases not matched to a gene: 12.

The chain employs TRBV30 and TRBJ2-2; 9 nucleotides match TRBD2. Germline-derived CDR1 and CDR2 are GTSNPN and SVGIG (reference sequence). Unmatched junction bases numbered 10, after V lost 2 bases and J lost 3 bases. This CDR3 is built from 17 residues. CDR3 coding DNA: TGTGCCTGGAGTTGGCGGTCTAGCGGGGACGACACCGGGGAGCTGTTTTTT. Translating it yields CAWSWRSSGDDTGELFF. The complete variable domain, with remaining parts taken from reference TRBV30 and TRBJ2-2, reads SQTIHQWPATLVQPVGSPLSLECTVEGTSNPNLYWYRQAAGRGLQLLFYSVGIGQISSEVPQNLSASRPQDRQFILSSKKLLLSDSGFYLCAWSWRSSGDDTGELFFGEGSRLTVL.

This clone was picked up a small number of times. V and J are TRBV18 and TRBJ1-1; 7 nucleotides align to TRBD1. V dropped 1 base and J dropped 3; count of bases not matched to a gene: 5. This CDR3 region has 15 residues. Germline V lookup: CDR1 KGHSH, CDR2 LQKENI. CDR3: CASSPQTGRDTEAFF. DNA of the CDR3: TGTGCCAGCTCACCACAGACAGGGCGGGACACTGAAGCTTTCTTT.

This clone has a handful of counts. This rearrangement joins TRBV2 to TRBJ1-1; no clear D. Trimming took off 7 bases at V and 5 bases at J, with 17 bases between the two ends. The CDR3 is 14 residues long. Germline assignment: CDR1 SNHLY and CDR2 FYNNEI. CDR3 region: CASTSVESATEAFF. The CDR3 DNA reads TGTGCCAGCACCTCTGTGGAGTCCGCGACTGAAGCTTTCTTT.

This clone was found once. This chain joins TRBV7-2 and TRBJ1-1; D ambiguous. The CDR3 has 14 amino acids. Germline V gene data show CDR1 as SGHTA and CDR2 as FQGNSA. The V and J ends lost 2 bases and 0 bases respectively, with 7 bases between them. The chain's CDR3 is CASSLISMNTEAFF. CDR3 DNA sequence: TGTGCCAGCAGCTTAATCAGTATGAACACTGAAGCTTTCTTT.

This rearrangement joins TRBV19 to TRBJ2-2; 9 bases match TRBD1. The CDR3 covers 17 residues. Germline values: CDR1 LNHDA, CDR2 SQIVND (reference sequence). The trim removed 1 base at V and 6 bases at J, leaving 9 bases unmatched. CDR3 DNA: TGTGCCAGTAGTATAGTGAGGGGACAGGGAGTCGCCGGGGAGCTGTTTTTT. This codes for CASSIVRGQGVAGELFF.

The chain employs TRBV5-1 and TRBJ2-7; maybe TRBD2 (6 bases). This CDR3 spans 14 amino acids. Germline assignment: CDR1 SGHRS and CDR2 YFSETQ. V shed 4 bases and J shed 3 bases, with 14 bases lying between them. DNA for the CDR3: TGCGCCAGCAGCCCCATGGAGGGTCGCTACGAGCAGTACTTC. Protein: CASSPMEGRYEQYF.

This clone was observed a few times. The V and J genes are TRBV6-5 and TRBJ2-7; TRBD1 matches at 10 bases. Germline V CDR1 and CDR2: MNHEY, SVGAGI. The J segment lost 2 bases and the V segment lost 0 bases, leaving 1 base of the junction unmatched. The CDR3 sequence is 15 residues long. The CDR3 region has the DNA TGTGCCAGCAGTTACTCGGGACAGGGGACCTACGAGCAGTACTTC. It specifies CASSYSGQGTYEQYF.

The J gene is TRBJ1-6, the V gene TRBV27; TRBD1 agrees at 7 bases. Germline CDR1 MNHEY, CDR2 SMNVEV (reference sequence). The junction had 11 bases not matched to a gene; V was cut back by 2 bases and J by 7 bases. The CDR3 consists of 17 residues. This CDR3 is CASSLGQGVSYNSPLHF. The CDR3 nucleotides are TGTGCCAGCAGTTTAGGGCAGGGGGTTTCTTACAATTCACCCCTCCACTTT.

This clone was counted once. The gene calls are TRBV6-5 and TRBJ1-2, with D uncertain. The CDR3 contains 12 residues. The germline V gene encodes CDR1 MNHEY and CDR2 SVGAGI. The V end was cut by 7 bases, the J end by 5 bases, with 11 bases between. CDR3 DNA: TGTGCCAGCAAGCAGGAACCTTATGGCTACACCTTC. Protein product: CASKQEPYGYTF.

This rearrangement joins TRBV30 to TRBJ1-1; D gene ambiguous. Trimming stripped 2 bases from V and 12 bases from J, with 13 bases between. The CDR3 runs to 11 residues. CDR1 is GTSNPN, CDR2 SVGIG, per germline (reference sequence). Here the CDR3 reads CAWSIGGKSFF. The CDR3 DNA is TGTGCCTGGAGTATAGGCGGGAAATCTTTCTTT.

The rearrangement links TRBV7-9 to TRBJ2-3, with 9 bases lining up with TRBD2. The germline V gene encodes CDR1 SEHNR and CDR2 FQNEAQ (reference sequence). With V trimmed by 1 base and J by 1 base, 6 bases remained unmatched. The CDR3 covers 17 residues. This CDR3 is CASSLGASGAGTDTQYF. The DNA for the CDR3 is TGTGCCAGCAGCTTAGGCGCTAGCGGGGCTGGCACAGATACGCAGTATTTT.

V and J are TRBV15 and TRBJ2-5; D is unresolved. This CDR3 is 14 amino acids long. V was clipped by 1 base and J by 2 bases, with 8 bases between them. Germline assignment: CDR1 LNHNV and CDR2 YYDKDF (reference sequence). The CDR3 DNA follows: TGTGCCACCAGCAGAGTGAGGCAGCAAGAGACCCAGTACTTC. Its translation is CATSRVRQQETQYF.

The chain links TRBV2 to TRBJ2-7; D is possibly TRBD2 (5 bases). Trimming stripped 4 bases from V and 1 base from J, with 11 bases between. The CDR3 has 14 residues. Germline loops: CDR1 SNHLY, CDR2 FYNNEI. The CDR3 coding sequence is TGTGCCAGCAGTGGGCTAGCCAATTCCTACGAGCAGTACTTC. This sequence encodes CASSGLANSYEQYF.

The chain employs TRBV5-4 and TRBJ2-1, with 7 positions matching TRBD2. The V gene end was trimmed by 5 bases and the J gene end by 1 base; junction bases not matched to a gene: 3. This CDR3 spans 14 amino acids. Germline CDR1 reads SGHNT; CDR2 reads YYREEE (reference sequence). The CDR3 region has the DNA TGTGCCAGCAGTCCCGGGGGGTCCTACAATGAGCAGTTCTTC. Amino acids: CASSPGGSYNEQFF.

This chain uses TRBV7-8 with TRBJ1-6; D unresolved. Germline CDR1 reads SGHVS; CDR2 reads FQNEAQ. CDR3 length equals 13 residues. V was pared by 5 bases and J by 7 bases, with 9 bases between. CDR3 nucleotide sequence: TGTGCCAGCAGCATTATGAGGAATTCACCCCTCCACTTT. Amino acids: CASSIMRNSPLHF.

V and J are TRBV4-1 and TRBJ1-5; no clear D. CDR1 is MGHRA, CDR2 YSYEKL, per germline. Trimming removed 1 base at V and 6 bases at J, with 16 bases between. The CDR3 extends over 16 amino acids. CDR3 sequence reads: CASSQAAGEATQPQHF. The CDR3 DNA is TGCGCCAGCAGCCAAGCTGCTGGGGAGGCGACTCAGCCCCAGCATTTT.

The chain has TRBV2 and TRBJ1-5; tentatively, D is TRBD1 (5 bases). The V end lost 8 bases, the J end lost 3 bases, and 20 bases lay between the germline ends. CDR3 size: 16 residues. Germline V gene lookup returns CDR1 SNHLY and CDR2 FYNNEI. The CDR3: CASPGSFGHFNQPQHF. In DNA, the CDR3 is TGTGCCAGCCCAGGTAGTTTCGGACACTTCAATCAGCCCCAGCATTTT.

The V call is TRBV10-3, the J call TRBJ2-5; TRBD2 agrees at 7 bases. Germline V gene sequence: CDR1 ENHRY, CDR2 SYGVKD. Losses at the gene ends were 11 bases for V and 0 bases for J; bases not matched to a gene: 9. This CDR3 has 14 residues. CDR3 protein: CAAGGKGNQETQYF. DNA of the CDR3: TGTGCCGCCGGGGGGAAGGGGAACCAAGAGACCCAGTACTTC.

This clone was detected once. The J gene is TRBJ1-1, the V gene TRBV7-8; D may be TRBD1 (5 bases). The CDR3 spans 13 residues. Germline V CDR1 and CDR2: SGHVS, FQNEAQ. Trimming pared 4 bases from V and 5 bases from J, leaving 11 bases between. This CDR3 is CASSYLGGTEAFF. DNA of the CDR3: TGTGCCAGCAGCTACCTCGGGGGTACTGAAGCTTTCTTT.

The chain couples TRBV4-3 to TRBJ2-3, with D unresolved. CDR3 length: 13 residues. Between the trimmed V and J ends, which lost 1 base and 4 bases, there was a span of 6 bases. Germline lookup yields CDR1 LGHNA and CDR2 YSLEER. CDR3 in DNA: TGCGCCAGCAGCCAAGTTTCCGCAGATACGCAGTATTTT. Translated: CASSQVSADTQYF.

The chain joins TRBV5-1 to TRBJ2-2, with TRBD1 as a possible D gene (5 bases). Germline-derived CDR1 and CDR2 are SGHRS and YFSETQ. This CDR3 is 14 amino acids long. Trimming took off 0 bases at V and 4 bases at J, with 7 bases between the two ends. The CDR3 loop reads CASSLGQSTGELFF. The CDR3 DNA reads TGCGCCAGCAGCTTGGGACAGAGCACCGGGGAGCTGTTTTTT.

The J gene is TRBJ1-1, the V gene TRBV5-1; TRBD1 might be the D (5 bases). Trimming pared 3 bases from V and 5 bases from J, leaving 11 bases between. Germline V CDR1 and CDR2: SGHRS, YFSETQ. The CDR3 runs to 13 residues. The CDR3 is CASSSRRTTEAFF. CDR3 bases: TGCGCCAGCAGCTCCCGACGGACAACTGAAGCTTTCTTT. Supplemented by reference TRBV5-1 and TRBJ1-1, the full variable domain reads KAGVTQTPRYLIKTRGQQVTLSCSPISGHRSVSWYQQTPGQGLQFLFEYFSETQRNKGNFPGRFSGRQFSNSRSEMNVSTLELGDSALYLCASSSRRTTEAFFGQGTRLTVV.

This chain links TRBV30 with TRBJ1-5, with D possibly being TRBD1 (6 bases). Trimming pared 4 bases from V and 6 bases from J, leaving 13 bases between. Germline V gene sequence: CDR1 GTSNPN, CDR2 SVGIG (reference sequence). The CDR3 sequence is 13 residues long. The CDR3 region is CAWTAGDGQPQHF. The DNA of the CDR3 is TGTGCCTGGACGGCAGGGGATGGTCAGCCCCAGCATTTT.